Listed below are T cell receptor beta chains from one sample, sequenced in a study of shared clonotypes between healthy human individuals. Profiled with immunoSEQ multiplex PCR; TCRdb holds only in-frame clones, not every one. Of around 700,000 clones listed, 55% to 85% are singletons. The sample taken for sequencing was memory CD4+ T cells sorted from blood. These receptors were obtained from a woman under 40 in good health. Each CDR3 is given with its conserved first and last residue. A D gene is named only where the DNA matches it firmly. Only part of the rows carry a size: once, few, many, or a class if the clone is expanded.

CDR3nt | CDR3aa | j_gene | abundance | v_gene | d_gene
TGTGCCAGTAGTATAGGTTCGGGCGGTGGGCCGGGCAATGAGCAGTTCTTC | CASSIGSGGGPGNEQFF | TRBJ2-1 | NA | TRBV19 | NA
TGTGCCAGCACCCCAGCGGGACAAGAGACCCAGTACTTC | CASTPAGQETQYF | TRBJ2-5 | once | TRBV2 | TRBD2
TGTGCCAGCAGTACACGAACGGGGGAGAGCACTGAAGCTTTCTTT | CASSTRTGESTEAFF | TRBJ1-1 | NA | TRBV6-5 | NA
TGTGCCAGTAGCGAAGCGGCGGTCAATGAGCAGTTCTTC | CASSEAAVNEQFF | TRBJ2-1 | NA | TRBV19 | NA
TGTGCCAGCTCTTGGGATCCGACGGGAAAACTGTTTTTT | CASSWDPTGKLFF | TRBJ1-4 | NA | TRBV2 | NA
TGCGCCAGCAGCTCGGGCGCAGTCACCTACGAGCAGTACTTC | CASSSGAVTYEQYF | TRBJ2-7 | NA | TRBV5-1 | NA
TGCGCCAGCAGCTGGGGGACTAGCGGAAACATTCAGTACTTC | CASSWGTSGNIQYF | TRBJ2-4 | NA | TRBV5-1 | TRBD2
TGTGCCAGCTGTTCGAATAGCGGGAGACTAACCGGGGAGCTGTTTTTT | CASCSNSGRLTGELFF | TRBJ2-2 | NA | TRBV27 | TRBD2
TGCAGCGTACGGGACAGGGCCGCTAACTATGGCTACACCTTC | CSVRDRAANYGYTF | TRBJ1-2 | NA | TRBV29-1 | TRBD1
TGTGCCAGCCCTGGACTAGCGGACACAGATACGCAGTATTTT | CASPGLADTDTQYF | TRBJ2-3 | few | TRBV2 | TRBD2
TGTGCCAGCAGCCCGGACAGGGAGAACGAGCAGTACTTC | CASSPDRENEQYF | TRBJ2-7 | NA | TRBV7-8 | TRBD1
TGTGCCAGCAGTTACTCAGGTACCGACTACGAGCAGTACTTC | CASSYSGTDYEQYF | TRBJ2-7 | NA | TRBV6-5 | NA
TGTGCCAGCAGTGGTTACTACGAGCAGTACTTC | CASSGYYEQYF | TRBJ2-7 | NA | TRBV25-1 | NA
TGTGCCAGCAGTTTTAAGGGGCGCGGAAACTCCTACGAGCAGTACTTC | CASSFKGRGNSYEQYF | TRBJ2-7 | NA | TRBV27 | NA
TGTGCCAGCAGTGAAGGGGTAGCGGGAGGTGTCGGGGAGCTGTTTTTT | CASSEGVAGGVGELFF | TRBJ2-2 | once | TRBV2 | TRBD2
TGTGCCAGCAGTTTGAATGAACGGGAGCAGTACTTC | CASSLNEREQYF | TRBJ2-7 | NA | TRBV28 | NA
TGTGCCAGCATATCCCCCGGGGGTAGTTGGCATGAGCAGTTCTTC | CASISPGGSWHEQFF | TRBJ2-1 | NA | TRBV28 | NA
TGCAGCGTTGAAGGGACTAGCGTTTATGAGCAGTTCTTC | CSVEGTSVYEQFF | TRBJ2-1 | once | TRBV29-1 | TRBD2
TGTGCCAGCAGCTCCCGGGCTAGAGGTCGTCCCGGGGAGCTGTTTTTT | CASSSRARGRPGELFF | TRBJ2-2 | few | TRBV5-4 | NA
TGTGCCAGTAGTGGGCAGTTAAACACTGAAGCTTTCTTT | CASSGQLNTEAFF | TRBJ1-1 | NA | TRBV19 | NA
TGTGCCAGCAGTGCGTCGGACAGTTCTAATTCACCCCTCCACTTT | CASSASDSSNSPLHF | TRBJ1-6 | NA | TRBV6-1 | NA
TGTGCCAGTAGTACCAGCCTCAATCAGCCCCAGCATTTT | CASSTSLNQPQHF | TRBJ1-5 | few | TRBV19 | NA
TGTGCCAGCTCACGTCAAGGGGGGCTAGCGGGAGGATTACACTACGAGCAGTACTTC | CASSRQGGLAGGLHYEQYF | TRBJ2-7 | NA | TRBV18 | TRBD2
TGTGCCAGCAGCTTTGCCGGGTCTGGGGCCAACGTCCTGACTTTC | CASSFAGSGANVLTF | TRBJ2-6 | few | TRBV7-2 | NA
TGTGCCAGCACCGCAAACTCCCAGGCCCGGATTGAAAAACTGTTTTTT | CASTANSQARIEKLFF | TRBJ1-4 | many | TRBV4-2 | NA
TGTGCCAGCAGCGGAGGGATTGGAGGGGCCTACGAGCAGTACTTC | CASSGGIGGAYEQYF | TRBJ2-7 | NA | TRBV12-1 | NA
TGTGCCAGCAGTTTAATGGTCGGGGAGCTGTTTTTT | CASSLMVGELFF | TRBJ2-2 | NA | TRBV28 | NA
TGTGCCTGGAGTTCGAATCATCTTAGCCCAGATACGCAGTATTTT | CAWSSNHLSPDTQYF | TRBJ2-3 | once | TRBV30 | NA
TGTGCCAGTAGTATAGGGGGCCCGGGACGGCTCTATCAGCCCCAGCATTTT | CASSIGGPGRLYQPQHF | TRBJ1-5 | NA | TRBV19 | NA
TGTGCCAGCAGCGCACCGGTGGGACAGGGGTCCGAGCAGTACTTC | CASSAPVGQGSEQYF | TRBJ2-7 | NA | TRBV14 | TRBD1
TGTGCCAGCAGTCCCCATCGGGGTAACACAGATACGCAGTATTTT | CASSPHRGNTDTQYF | TRBJ2-3 | once | TRBV2 | NA
TGCAGCTGGACCATGAACACTGAAGCTTTCTTT | CSWTMNTEAFF | TRBJ1-1 | NA | TRBV20-1 | NA
TGTGCCAGCTCCGCTGGCGGAGGTAACCAAGAGACCCAGTACTTC | CASSAGGGNQETQYF | TRBJ2-5 | NA | TRBV11-2 | NA
TGTGCCAGTAGTATCCTCCGGTCAGGCCCCTCCACGAACACCGGGGAGCTGTTTTTT | CASSILRSGPSTNTGELFF | TRBJ2-2 | NA | TRBV19 | NA
TGTGCCAGCAGCGCAACCGGACAACACAATCAGCCCCAGCATTTT | CASSATGQHNQPQHF | TRBJ1-5 | many | TRBV7-9 | NA
TGCGCCAGCAGCTTGGCCCCCGGGCAGGGAGGAGATACGCAGTATTTT | CASSLAPGQGGDTQYF | TRBJ2-3 | NA | TRBV5-1 | NA
TGTGCCAGCTCACCACGAGGACACGGTAATGAAAAACTGTTTTTT | CASSPRGHGNEKLFF | TRBJ1-4 | few | TRBV18 | NA
TGCGCCAGCAGACCTACCACTAGCACAGATACGCAGTATTTT | CASRPTTSTDTQYF | TRBJ2-3 | NA | TRBV5-1 | NA
TGTGCCAGCAGTTACGGACAGGGGCCACCCAAAGCTTTCTTT | CASSYGQGPPKAFF | TRBJ1-1 | NA | TRBV28 | TRBD1